This T cell receptor (beta chain) was recovered during a study of T cell changes during pregnancy in multiple sclerosis. Germline values: CDR1 SNHLY, CDR2 FYNNEI. Trimming left V 2 bases short and J 5 bases short, with 7 bases between. CDR3 length: 13 amino acids. Repertoires were generated with immunoSEQ multiplex PCR, while TCRdb's copy carries only in-frame clones and drops some. The sample shows over 60,000 clones, 90% to 95% of them seen only once. The sequencing used peripheral blood, collected in the first trimester of pregnancy. The chain employs TRBV2 and TRBJ2-1; a possible D gene is TRBD1 (6 bases). This clonotype was sampled from a female donor with multiple sclerosis, enrolled in a pregnancy study. Here the CDR3 reads CASSEYRDNEQFF. Written as DNA, the CDR3 is TGTGCCAGCAGTGAATACAGGGACAATGAGCAGTTCTTC.